The 19 T cell receptor beta chains given below trace back to one sample, sequenced in a study of chemoradiotherapy in HPV16-positive cancers. Data came from immunoSEQ multiplex PCR; TCRdb stores just in-frame clones and leaves some out. The sample shows 9,500 to 12,000 clones, about nine tenths of them seen only once. This specimen was blood, taken from a patient who underwent chemoradiotherapy. The receptors come from a human donor with HPV-associated anogenital cancer.

The sample holds one count of this clone. V and J are TRBV4-3 and TRBJ2-1; a possible D gene is TRBD2 (6 bases). The germline V gene encodes CDR1 LGHNA and CDR2 YSLEER. The V and J ends lost 0 bases and 3 bases respectively, with 9 bases between them. This CDR3 is built from 15 residues. The CDR3 DNA sequence: TGCGCCAGCAGCCAAGATACGGGGGACTACAATGAGCAGTTCTTC. This gives the protein CASSQDTGDYNEQFF.

The chain has TRBV2 and TRBJ1-4, with D possibly matching TRBD1 (5 bases). This CDR3 has 13 amino acids. The V end was cut by 1 base, the J end by 8 bases, with 8 bases between. Germline assignment: CDR1 SNHLY and CDR2 FYNNEI. The CDR3 sequence is CASSEGGVEKLFF. Written as DNA, the CDR3 is TGTGCCAGCAGTGAAGGAGGGGTCGAAAAACTGTTTTTT.

This chain links TRBV6-6 with TRBJ1-1; unclear D gene. The CDR3 consists of 11 residues. Germline CDR1 reads MNHNY; CDR2 reads SVGAGI (reference sequence). Between the trimmed V and J ends, which lost 6 bases and 11 bases, there was a span of 13 bases. The CDR3 protein is CASSPDFWAFF. The CDR3 nucleotides read TGTGCCAGCAGCCCCGATTTCTGGGCTTTCTTT.

The V gene is TRBV6-5, the J gene TRBJ2-5, with 10 bases that match TRBD2. The germline CDR1 and CDR2 sequences are MNHEY and SVGAGI. The ends lost 6 bases at V and 1 base at J; junction bases unmatched: 5. This CDR3 is built from 15 residues. CDR3 protein: CASRKAGGGQETQYF. CDR3 DNA: TGTGCCAGCAGAAAAGCGGGGGGGGGCCAAGAGACCCAGTACTTC.

This rearrangement joins TRBV7-2 to TRBJ2-3; D ambiguous. V lost 5 bases and J 0 bases, leaving 6 bases between the germline ends. CDR1 and CDR2 (germline): SGHTA, FQGNSA. The CDR3 length is 13 residues. CDR3 nucleotides: TGTGCCAGCAGCCGGCCTAGCACAGATACGCAGTATTTT. Its translation: CASSRPSTDTQYF.

The genes are TRBV29-1 and TRBJ2-7; D unresolved. The CDR3 is 15 amino acids. V gave up 1 base and J gave up 6 bases, with 19 bases separating them. CDR1 is SQVTM, CDR2 ANQGSEA, per germline. CDR3 sequence (DNA): TGCAGCGTTGAAGGACCAGGCTCCTTTATGACCGAGCAGTACTTC. Its protein is CSVEGPGSFMTEQYF.

This clone was seen only once. V and J are TRBV5-1 and TRBJ1-5; 7 nucleotides align to TRBD1. The CDR3 spans 15 residues. Trimming removed 4 bases from V and 8 bases from J; junction bases left unmatched: 12. Germline V gives CDR1 SGHRS, CDR2 YFSETQ. The CDR3 DNA reads TGCGCCAGCAGCGTGACAGGGACTGGCAAGGAGCCCCAGCATTTT. This translates into CASSVTGTGKEPQHF.

The chain links TRBV18 to TRBJ2-3; D possibly uses TRBD1 or TRBD2 (5 bases each). This CDR3 region has 15 residues. Deletions cut 2 bases from V and 1 base from J, with 10 bases between. The germline V gene has CDR1 KGHSH and CDR2 LQKENI. The CDR3 sequence: CASSPWDDGTDTQYF. CDR3 bases: TGTGCCAGCTCACCATGGGACGATGGCACAGATACGCAGTATTTT.

This clone was seen a few times. The rearrangement uses TRBV7-9 and TRBJ1-1; the D gene is possibly TRBD1 (6 bases). V dropped 1 base and J dropped 4 bases, with 16 bases sitting between them. The germline gives CDR1 SEHNR, CDR2 FQNEAQ (reference sequence). CDR3 length: 16 amino acids. The chain's CDR3 is CASSLGGAGRATEAFF. The CDR3 region has the DNA TGTGCCAGCAGCTTAGGGGGGGCAGGGAGGGCCACTGAAGCTTTCTTT.

The rearrangement joins TRBV6-6 to TRBJ1-5; D is possibly TRBD1 (6 bases). This CDR3 is built from 15 residues. V was clipped by 4 bases and J by 6 bases, with 16 bases between them. Germline values: CDR1 MNHNY, CDR2 SVGAGI (reference sequence). CDR3 region: CASSSPGQSGQPQHF. DNA for the CDR3: TGTGCCAGCAGTTCCCCGGGACAATCGGGTCAGCCCCAGCATTTT.

In this sample, this clone turned up once. CDR3 residues: CASSQDGFSNQPQHF. The CDR3 region has the DNA TGCGCCAGCAGCCAAGATGGGTTCAGCAATCAGCCCCAGCATTTT. The chain joins TRBV4-1 to TRBJ1-5; D unclear. The V gene lost 0 bases and the J gene lost 1 base, with 7 bases spanning the gap. This CDR3 has 15 residues. Germline loops: CDR1 MGHRA, CDR2 YSYEKL.

The gene calls are TRBV6-5 and TRBJ1-1, with 8 positions matching TRBD1. V lost 5 bases and J lost 4; bases outside the gene matches: 9. The CDR3 totals 15 residues. From germline, CDR1 is MNHEY and CDR2 SVGAGI. DNA of the CDR3: TGTGCCAGCAGTAGAAGGACAGGGAGTTCCACTGAAGCTTTCTTT. This encodes CASSRRTGSSTEAFF.

This chain connects TRBV19 to TRBJ1-2, with D tentatively TRBD1 (5 bases). The V end lost 9 bases, the J end lost 7 bases, and 15 bases lay between the germline ends. From germline, CDR1 is LNHDA and CDR2 SQIVND (reference sequence). The CDR3 runs to 12 residues. CDR3 nucleotide sequence: TGTGCCAGCACTCGGGGGTCCGGTGGCTACACCTTC. Translated: CASTRGSGGYTF.

This clone turned up a few times. The chain has TRBV9 and TRBJ1-6, with D unclear. In germline, CDR1 is SGDLS, CDR2 YYNGEE. V gave up 4 bases and J gave up 9 bases, with 14 bases separating them. This CDR3 region has 14 residues. CDR3 sequence reads: CASSKWDLGSPLHF. The CDR3 DNA sequence: TGTGCCAGCAGCAAGTGGGATTTGGGTTCACCCCTCCACTTT.

The V call is TRBV30, the J call TRBJ2-1; D uncertain. Trimming took 3 bases from V and 3 from J, leaving 3 bases between them. Germline V gene data show CDR1 as GTSNPN and CDR2 as SVGIG (reference sequence). This CDR3 comprises 11 residues. The chain's CDR3 is CAWRHYNEQFF. The CDR3 coding sequence is TGTGCCTGGAGGCACTACAATGAGCAGTTCTTC.

The chain recombines TRBV5-6 with TRBJ2-5; D call uncertain. Germline V gives CDR1 SGHDT, CDR2 YYEEEE. The CDR3 length is 13 residues. Between the trimmed V and J ends, which lost 0 bases and 5 bases, there was a span of 8 bases. CDR3 sequence: CASSLGLGETQYF. Written as DNA, the CDR3 is TGTGCCAGCAGCTTGGGTCTGGGGGAGACCCAGTACTTC.

This chain joins TRBV6-1 and TRBJ2-2; 9 nucleotides align to TRBD1. Germline assignment: CDR1 MNHNS and CDR2 SASEGT. The CDR3 has 14 residues. The V segment lost 5 bases and the J segment 5 bases; nucleotides outside the gene matches: 3. The DNA for the CDR3 is TGTGCCAGCAGTTGGGACAGGGAAACCGGGGAGCTGTTTTTT. Translating gives CASSWDRETGELFF.

The V and J genes are TRBV6-1 and TRBJ2-3; D remains unclear. This CDR3 has 12 residues. Germline V lookup: CDR1 MNHNS, CDR2 SASEGT. With 6 bases removed from V and 4 bases from J, the gap between germline ends came to 8 bases. The CDR3 sequence is CASSGNADTQYF. DNA of the CDR3: TGTGCCAGCAGCGGTAACGCAGATACGCAGTATTTT.

CDR3 DNA sequence: TGTGCCAGTAGGGCCGAACAAAACATTCAGTACTTC. This sequence encodes CASRAEQNIQYF. The V call is TRBV19, the J call TRBJ2-4; D gene unclear. CDR1 and CDR2 (germline): LNHDA, SQIVND (reference sequence). V lost 6 bases and J lost 5, with 8 bases in between. This CDR3 contains 12 residues.